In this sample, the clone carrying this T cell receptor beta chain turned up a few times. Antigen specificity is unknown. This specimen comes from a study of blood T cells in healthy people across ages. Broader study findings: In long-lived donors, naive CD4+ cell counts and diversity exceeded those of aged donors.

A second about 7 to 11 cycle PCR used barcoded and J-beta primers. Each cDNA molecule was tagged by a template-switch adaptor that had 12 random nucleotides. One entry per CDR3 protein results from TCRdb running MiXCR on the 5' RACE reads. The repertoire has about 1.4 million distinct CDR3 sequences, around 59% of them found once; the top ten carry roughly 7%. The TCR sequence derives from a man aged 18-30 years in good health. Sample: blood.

CDR3 coding DNA: TGTGCCAGCAGTGAAGGGACAGGAGCTTCCAATGAGCAGTTCTTC. It encodes CASSEGTGASNEQFF. This chain joins TRBV6-1 and TRBJ2-1; 7 bases map to TRBD1. The CDR3 runs to 15 residues. Germline trimming cut 1 base from V and 6 bases from J; bases unmatched to any gene: 6. Germline loops: CDR1 MNHNS, CDR2 SASEGT.